The T cell receptor (beta chain) described here comes from a study of control samples from healthy donors and cancer patients. Germline loops: CDR1 SGDLS, CDR2 YYNGEE. V was pared by 1 base and J by 0 bases, with 3 bases between. This CDR3 has 13 residues. Here immunoSEQ multiplex PCR was the method, and the copy in TCRdb shows in-frame clones only, minus some. The table has fewer than 200,000 clones, 85% to 95% seen once. The rearrangement uses TRBV9 and TRBJ2-3; D remains ambiguous. The source material was blood. The sequence came from a young man in good health. The CDR3 reads CASSVSSTDTQYF. CDR3 nucleotide sequence: TGTGCCAGCAGCGTATCCAGCACAGATACGCAGTATTTT.